Presented here are 22 T cell receptor beta chains from one specimen sequenced in a study of blood T cell repertoires in COVID-19. Produced via immunoSEQ multiplex PCR; TCRdb's table is partial and in-frame only. The top ten clones hold roughly 5% of a sample with 200,000 to 300,000 clones, about 87% of them seen once. The sample consisted of peripheral blood. Every receptor here comes from a woman aged 60 to 75 with COVID-19, enrolled during active disease.

This clone was seen just once. The chain combines TRBV5-1 with TRBJ1-1, with D uncertain. Germline lookup yields CDR1 SGHRS and CDR2 YFSETQ. The CDR3 runs to 16 residues. The V and J ends lost 3 bases and 1 base respectively, with 16 bases between them. The chain's CDR3 is CASSYSMGGQNTEAFF. The DNA for the CDR3 is TGCGCCAGCAGCTACTCGATGGGAGGTCAGAACACTGAAGCTTTCTTT. The whole variable domain, remainder taken from reference TRBV5-1 and TRBJ1-1, is KAGVTQTPRYLIKTRGQQVTLSCSPISGHRSVSWYQQTPGQGLQFLFEYFSETQRNKGNFPGRFSGRQFSNSRSEMNVSTLELGDSALYLCASSYSMGGQNTEAFFGQGTRLTVV.

The chain carries TRBV11-3 and TRBJ2-7; TRBD1 might be the D (6 bases). V shed 1 base and J shed 5 bases, with 15 bases lying between them. This CDR3 is 15 amino acids long. Looked up from germline, CDR1 is SGHNT and CDR2 is YENEEA. CDR3 residues: CASSLAGRGNHEQYF. The CDR3 DNA reads TGTGCCAGCAGCTTAGCCGGCAGGGGCAACCACGAGCAGTACTTC.

The V and J genes are TRBV29-1 and TRBJ2-4; perhaps TRBD1 as D (5 bases). The germline V gene encodes CDR1 SQVTM and CDR2 ANQGSEA. The CDR3 contains 11 residues. Trimming took 3 bases from V and 7 from J, leaving 7 bases between them. DNA of the CDR3: TGCAGCGTTGATTGGGGCAACATTCAGTACTTC. Translating gives CSVDWGNIQYF.

This clone appeared a single time. This chain joins TRBV6-2 or TRBV6-3 and TRBJ2-1, with 8 positions matching TRBD2. From germline, CDR1 is MNHEY and CDR2 SVGEGT. V was clipped by 2 bases and J by 0 bases; unmatched bases: 12. The CDR3 runs 19 residues. CDR3 DNA sequence: TGTGCCAGCAGTTACCCGACTAGCGCTCGGGGGAGCTCCTACAATGAGCAGTTCTTC. It specifies CASSYPTSARGSSYNEQFF.

The chain has TRBV7-9 and TRBJ1-2, with 9 nucleotides matching TRBD1. V lost 6 bases and J lost 6; bases outside the gene matches: 5. This CDR3 has 13 residues. Germline CDR1 SEHNR, CDR2 FQNEAQ (reference sequence). CDR3 region: CASRLQGADGYTF. CDR3 in DNA: TGTGCCAGCAGGTTACAGGGGGCGGATGGCTACACCTTC.

This clone has only one observation. The chain combines TRBV12-3 or TRBV12-4 with TRBJ2-1, with 9 bases aligning to TRBD1. With V trimmed by 6 bases and J by 6 bases, 3 bases remained unmatched. The CDR3 covers 13 residues. CDR3 DNA: TGTGCCAGCAGGTTACAGGGGGCCAATGAGCAGTTCTTC. It codes for CASRLQGANEQFF.

V is TRBV5-5 and J is TRBJ1-1, with TRBD1 identical over 9 bases. Looked up from germline, CDR1 is SGHKS and CDR2 is YYEKEE (reference sequence). This CDR3 has 14 residues. V was clipped by 5 bases and J by 4 bases; unmatched bases: 6. CDR3 amino acids: CASRGDRAGTEAFF. CDR3 nucleotides: TGTGCCAGCAGGGGGGACAGGGCAGGCACTGAAGCTTTCTTT.

The sample holds a few counts of this clone. This chain connects TRBV7-9 to TRBJ2-7; 10 bases map to TRBD1. Germline V gene sequence: CDR1 SEHNR, CDR2 FQNEAQ (reference sequence). This CDR3 contains 15 residues. The J segment lost 5 bases and the V segment lost 3 bases, leaving 7 bases of the junction unmatched. CDR3 coding DNA: TGTGCCAGCAGCTTGGGGACAGGGGAACGGGACGAGCAGTACTTC. Its translation: CASSLGTGERDEQYF.

The rearrangement joins TRBV7-8 to TRBJ2-1; possible D gene TRBD2, 6 bases. V was cut by 1 base and J by 2 bases, with 12 bases left in between. Germline V gene sequence: CDR1 SGHVS, CDR2 FQNEAQ. The CDR3 extends over 16 amino acids. In nucleotides, the CDR3 is TGTGCCAGCAGCTTAGATATTAGCGGTCCCTACAATGAGCAGTTCTTC. This translates into CASSLDISGPYNEQFF. Full variable domain (outside the CDR3, taken from reference TRBV7-8 and TRBJ2-1): GAGVSQSPRYKVAKRGQDVALRCDPISGHVSLFWYQQALGQGPEFLTYFQNEAQLDKSGLPSDRFFAERPEGSVSTLKIQRTQQEDSAVYLCASSLDISGPYNEQFFGPGTRLTVL.

Only a few counts were recorded for this clone. This chain connects TRBV10-3 to TRBJ2-7; 7 bases agree with TRBD1. Germline CDR1 ENHRY, CDR2 SYGVKD. Losses at the gene ends were 4 bases for V and 3 bases for J; bases not matched to a gene: 3. CDR3 size: 13 residues. CDR3 residues: CAISGGTDYEQYF. The CDR3 nucleotides are TGTGCCATCAGTGGGGGGACAGACTACGAGCAGTACTTC.

The CDR3 bases are TGTGCCAGCGTAAACAGGGAGCGCAATCAGCCCCAGCATTTT. It encodes CASVNRERNQPQHF. The genes are TRBV21-1 and TRBJ1-5; the table calls TRBD1, which could not be checked here. TRBV21-1 is noted as a pseudogene. The CDR3 is 14 residues long.

The chain joins TRBV9 to TRBJ2-7; D perhaps matches TRBD1 (5 bases). CDR1 and CDR2 from the germline V gene are SGDLS and YYNGEE. Deletions cut 0 bases from V and 2 bases from J, with 12 bases between. The CDR3 has 15 amino acids. Here the CDR3 DNA reads TGTGCCAGCAGCGTAGGGGGCGGTGCGACCTACGAGCAGTACTTC. Translated: CASSVGGGATYEQYF.

J is TRBJ2-3 and V is TRBV24-1, with 15 bases that match TRBD2. The V gene's germline CDR1 is KGHDR and CDR2 SFDVKD. The CDR3 is 19 amino acids. J gave up 6 bases and V 4 bases, and 13 bases lay outside the gene matches. In DNA form, the CDR3 reads TGTGCCACCAGTGACTATGGACTAGCGGGAGGGCCCCTCGCCGATACGCAGTATTTT. This encodes CATSDYGLAGGPLADTQYF.

This chain uses TRBV30 with TRBJ2-5; TRBD2 agrees at 13 bases. The J segment lost 5 bases and the V segment lost 7 bases, leaving 7 bases of the junction unmatched. Germline V lookup: CDR1 GTSNPN, CDR2 SVGIG (reference sequence). This CDR3 is built from 14 residues. This chain's CDR3 is CASRLAGGRETQYF. In nucleotides, the CDR3 is TGTGCCTCCCGACTAGCGGGAGGTCGGGAGACCCAGTACTTC.

The chain combines TRBV18 with TRBJ1-2; tentatively, D is TRBD1 (5 bases). This CDR3 contains 15 residues. The germline V gene has CDR1 KGHSH and CDR2 LQKENI. The V end lost 3 bases, the J end lost 4 bases, and 15 bases lay between the germline ends. This chain's CDR3 is CASSPNPRVPYGYTF. DNA of the CDR3: TGTGCCAGCTCACCGAATCCCAGGGTCCCCTATGGCTACACCTTC. The complete variable domain, with remaining parts taken from reference TRBV18 and TRBJ1-2, reads NAGVMQNPRHLVRRRGQEARLRCSPMKGHSHVYWYRQLPEEGLKFMVYLQKENIIDESGMPKERFSAEFPKEGPSILRIQQVVRGDSAAYFCASSPNPRVPYGYTFGSGTRLTVV.

The chain has TRBV6-5 and TRBJ2-3, with D uncertain. Germline V CDR1 and CDR2: MNHEY, SVGAGI. V lost 5 bases and J lost 2, with 8 bases in between. The CDR3 extends over 13 amino acids. Written as DNA, the CDR3 is TGTGCCAGCAGTCGCGGATACACAGATACGCAGTATTTT. Translating it yields CASSRGYTDTQYF.

V and J are TRBV10-3 and TRBJ1-6, with 10 nucleotides matching TRBD1. The CDR3 has 14 amino acids. CDR1 is ENHRY, CDR2 SYGVKD, per germline. The V segment lost 6 bases and the J segment 8 bases; nucleotides outside the gene matches: 4. The CDR3 DNA follows: TGTGCCATCAGCGGGGACAGGGGTCATTCACCCCTCCACTTT. It codes for CAISGDRGHSPLHF.

This rearrangement joins TRBV11-3 to TRBJ2-5; 9 bases align to TRBD1. Germline assignment: CDR1 SGHNT and CDR2 YENEEA. Losses at the gene ends were 1 base for V and 7 bases for J; bases not matched to a gene: 7. The CDR3 is made up of 15 amino acids. CDR3 sequence (DNA): TGTGCCAGCAGCTTAGGGGTACAGGGGGCGCGGACCCAGTACTTC. Translation gives CASSLGVQGARTQYF.

Concerning this clone: The same CDR3 arises from other DNA sequences in this sample as well. The chain carries TRBV5-1 and TRBJ1-1; 11 nucleotides match TRBD1. J gave up 4 bases and V 3 bases, and 2 bases lay outside the gene matches. The length of the CDR3 is 14 residues. Germline CDR1 reads SGHRS; CDR2 reads YFSETQ. The CDR3 nucleotides read TGCGCCAGCAGCTGGACAGGGGGCATCACTGAAGCTTTCTTT. Translating it yields CASSWTGGITEAFF. Full variable domain (outside the CDR3, taken from reference TRBV5-1 and TRBJ1-1): KAGVTQTPRYLIKTRGQQVTLSCSPISGHRSVSWYQQTPGQGLQFLFEYFSETQRNKGNFPGRFSGRQFSNSRSEMNVSTLELGDSALYLCASSWTGGITEAFFGQGTRLTVV.

This rearrangement joins TRBV9 to TRBJ2-3; D is perhaps TRBD2 (6 bases). Trimming pared 2 bases from V and 0 bases from J, leaving 10 bases between. Germline-derived CDR1 and CDR2 are SGDLS and YYNGEE. CDR3 length: 15 amino acids. The CDR3 DNA sequence: TGTGCCAGCAGCGTCGGGACTGCTAGCACAGATACGCAGTATTTT. It is translated as CASSVGTASTDTQYF.

The chain recombines TRBV7-9 with TRBJ1-1; D not resolved. The V and J ends lost 8 bases and 1 base respectively, with 14 bases between them. CDR1 and CDR2 (germline): SEHNR, FQNEAQ (reference sequence). CDR3 length: 14 residues. CDR3 sequence (DNA): TGTGCCAGCCGTGTAAAAGGAGGGAACACTGAAGCTTTCTTT. Translated: CASRVKGGNTEAFF.

This chain connects TRBV28 to TRBJ1-6; 7 bases are a match to TRBD1. Germline V gene sequence: CDR1 MDHEN, CDR2 SYDVKM. The CDR3 runs 14 residues. V was pared by 7 bases and J by 9 bases, with 9 bases of the junction left unmatched. The CDR3 protein is CASTGLQGFSPLHF. CDR3 nucleotide sequence: TGTGCCAGCACCGGGTTACAGGGGTTTTCACCCCTCCACTTT.